The T cell receptor beta chain under discussion was sequenced for a study of blood T cell repertoires in COVID-19. Study information: Donors in the United States, Italy and Spain gave samples during acute or convalescent COVID-19.

Original handling: The authors estimated nucleated cell counts from reference gene primer amplification. Using immunoSEQ multiplex PCR, the repertoire was profiled, and TCRdb retains in-frame clones only, with some absent. Clonal size and the V and J genes are those of that table, whereas D and trimming came from the DNA. The table shows around 170,000 clones, with about 89% occurring only once. Germline V gene lookup returns CDR1 MGHRA and CDR2 YSYEKL. The CDR3 consists of 15 residues. V gave up 3 bases and J gave up 5 bases; unmatched junction bases: 4. Sequenced input: peripheral blood. This receptor was identified in a man in his fifties or sixties with acute or convalescent COVID-19. The V and J genes are TRBV4-1 and TRBJ1-6, with TRBD1 identical over 7 bases. The CDR3 protein is CASSHPTGDNSPLHF. Here the CDR3 DNA reads TGCGCCAGCAGCCACCCCACAGGGGATAATTCACCCCTCCACTTT.